Listed below are T cell receptor beta chains from one sample, sequenced in a study of blood T cell repertoires in COVID-19. TCRdb keeps only in-frame clones here, not all; method: immunoSEQ multiplex PCR. The data hold approximately 170,000 clones, with more than 75% observed a single time. Sample: peripheral blood. These receptors came from an elderly woman with COVID-19, enrolled during active disease. The CDR3 runs from the conserved cysteine through the conserved F or W. D genes are given only for firm matches. Part of the rows lack a size; the others show once, few, many or a class for expanded clones.

D,size,J,V,DNA,CDR3
TRBD1,.,TRBJ1-1,TRBV9,TGTGCCAGCAGCGTTCAAGGGGGCGATAACACTGAAGCTTTCTTT,CASSVQGGDNTEAFF
TRBD1,.,TRBJ2-7,TRBV4-1,TGCGCCAGCAGCCAAGTCGGGACAGGGGTGGACGAGCAGTACTTC,CASSQVGTGVDEQYF
TRBD1,once,TRBJ2-3,TRBV18,TGTGCCAGCTCTCCAAACCTGCAGGGGGTGAGAGATACGCAGTATTTT,CASSPNLQGVRDTQYF
.,.,TRBJ1-2,TRBV7-2,TGTGCCAGCAGCCCCCGGGGGGGAATGACGCATGGCTACACCTTC,CASSPRGGMTHGYTF
.,.,TRBJ1-3,TRBV7-2,TGTGCCAGCAGCTTGGTACAGTCCCACTCTGGAAACACCATATATTTT,CASSLVQSHSGNTIYF
TRBD2,.,TRBJ2-1,TRBV6-5,TGTGCCAGCAGCCCCAAGACGGGGGGGGTTCAGTTCTTC,CASSPKTGGVQFF
.,.,TRBJ1-2,TRBV7-2,TGTGCCAGCAGCTTACCCCAGGCAGTCGCTAACTATGGCTACACCTTC,CASSLPQAVANYGYTF
TRBD1,.,TRBJ1-4,TRBV29-1,TGCAGCGCCTCCGGGACAGGGGCAGAAAAACTGTTTTTT,CSASGTGAEKLFF
.,.,TRBJ1-1,TRBV4-3,TGCGCCAGCAGCCAGGAGGGGTACACTGAAGCTTTCTTT,CASSQEGYTEAFF
.,.,TRBJ2-7,TRBV28,TGTGCCAGCAGTTTACCCGACACGGACGAGCAGTACTTC,CASSLPDTDEQYF
.,.,TRBJ2-5,TRBV11-2,TGTGCCAGCAGCTTATTCCGCGGACAGCAAGAGACCCAGTACTTC,CASSLFRGQQETQYF
TRBD1,.,TRBJ1-2,TRBV29-1,TGCAGCGTTGAGCCCGGACAGGGAGAATTCCCGCTTAACTATGGCTACACCTTC,CSVEPGQGEFPLNYGYTF
.,.,TRBJ2-1,TRBV6-5,TGTGCCAGCAGTTATAGAGACAGGCAGTTCTTC,CASSYRDRQFF
TRBD1,.,TRBJ1-4,TRBV28,TGTGCCAGCAGTACGGACAGGGGGCGGACTAATGAAAAACTGTTTTTT,CASSTDRGRTNEKLFF
.,.,TRBJ2-5,TRBV6-6,TGTGCCAGCACTATTACGGTCCTCCAAGAGACCCAGTACTTC,CASTITVLQETQYF
TRBD2,once,TRBJ2-3,TRBV3-1/TRBV3-2,TGTGCCAGCAGCCTCGGGACTAGTTTAGATACGCAGTATTTT,CASSLGTSLDTQYF
TRBD2,.,TRBJ2-1,TRBV9,TGTGCCAGCAGCGAGAGAGCGGGAGGGCTTCTCTACAATGAGCAGTTCTTC,CASSERAGGLLYNEQFF
TRBD1,.,TRBJ1-5,TRBV18,TGTGCCAGCTCACGGACAGGGGGCAATCAGCCCCAGCATTTT,CASSRTGGNQPQHF
TRBD1,few,TRBJ1-2,TRBV27,TGTGCCAGCAGTAGAACAGGGGTAGGTGACTATGGCTACACCTTC,CASSRTGVGDYGYTF
.,.,TRBJ1-6,TRBV10-3,TGTGCCATCCGCCAGGTAGATAATTCACCCCTCCACTTT,CAIRQVDNSPLHF
.,.,TRBJ1-1,TRBV7-9,TGTGCCAGCAGCCCCCGTTGGACAGCAGAGAACACTGAAGCTTTCTTT,CASSPRWTAENTEAFF
TRBD1,.,TRBJ2-5,TRBV18,TGTGCCAGCTCACCCGGGACAGGAGAGACCCAGTACTTC,CASSPGTGETQYF
.,.,TRBJ1-2,TRBV7-9,TGTGCCAGCAGCCCCCCGGCCGGGGGCTACACCTTC,CASSPPAGGYTF
TRBD1,few,TRBJ2-1,TRBV15,TGTGCCACCAGGAGGTTGCCTTCGGACAGGGGGCTTTCCAATGAGCAGTTCTTC,CATRRLPSDRGLSNEQFF
.,.,TRBJ2-1,TRBV18,TGTGCCAGCTCACCCGAAGACTACGACAATGAGCAGTTCTTC,CASSPEDYDNEQFF
TRBD1,.,TRBJ2-1,TRBV19,TGTGCCAGTTGTGACAGGGGGATCGATGAGCAGTTCTTC,CASCDRGIDEQFF
TRBD1,.,TRBJ1-5,TRBV27,TGTGCCAGCAGGTCCGGACAGGGAATGTATCAGCCCCAGCATTTT,CASRSGQGMYQPQHF
TRBD2,few,TRBJ2-1,TRBV5-1,TGCGCCAGCAGCTACCCCGGGACTAGCGGAACCTACAATGAGCAGTTCTTC,CASSYPGTSGTYNEQFF
.,.,TRBJ1-2,TRBV6-1,TGTGCCAGCAGTGAAACCGCCACGGGGTATCGAGGCTACACCTTC,CASSETATGYRGYTF
.,.,TRBJ1-2,TRBV3-1/TRBV3-2,TGTGCCAGCAGCCAAGCTCTATTGCCCTTCTATGGCTACACCTTC,CASSQALLPFYGYTF
TRBD1,.,TRBJ2-2,TRBV6-1,TGTGCCAGCAGTGAAGCGCGCAGGGGGATCCGAATCGGGGAGCTGTTTTTT,CASSEARRGIRIGELFF
TRBD1,.,TRBJ2-7,TRBV5-1,TGCGCCAGCAGCACCGGGACAGGGGTCGAGCAGTACTTC,CASSTGTGVEQYF
.,.,TRBJ1-2,TRBV7-2,TGTGCCAGCAGCTTAGCCCGGGAAGCAGTTGGCTACACCTTC,CASSLAREAVGYTF
.,few,TRBJ1-2,TRBV28,TGTGCCAGCAGTTTACCCGGACAGAGTTATGGCTACACCTTC,CASSLPGQSYGYTF
.,.,TRBJ2-3,TRBV10-1,TGCGCCAGCACCTCCTCTACGCAGTATTTT,CASTSSTQYF
TRBD1,.,TRBJ1-4,TRBV28,TGTGCCAGCAGTGCCCAAACAGGGGGCTTCCATCAGGAACTGTTTTTT,CASSAQTGGFHQELFF
TRBD2,.,TRBJ2-2,TRBV28,TGTGCCAGCAGTTTAACGGCGGGAGTGAACACCGGGGAGCTGTTTTTT,CASSLTAGVNTGELFF
.,.,TRBJ2-1,TRBV29-1,TGCAGCGTCGGTAAAGCGGGCGGGTCCTACAATGAGCAGTTCTTC,CSVGKAGGSYNEQFF
.,.,TRBJ1-1,TRBV19,TGTGCCAGTAGTACTACTGGTCACACTGAAGCTTTCTTT,CASSTTGHTEAFF
.,once,TRBJ2-7,TRBV3-1/TRBV3-2,TGTGCCAGCACTATCAGGAAGGGACTCCACTACGAGCAGTACTTC,CASTIRKGLHYEQYF
TRBD1,.,TRBJ1-1,TRBV28,TGTGCCAGCAGTTTAAGGGGGACAGGGATCATTAGCCGGGGGAACACTGAAGCTTTCTTT,CASSLRGTGIISRGNTEAFF
.,.,TRBJ2-1,TRBV19,TGTGCCAGTAGTATTGGACAGACCTACAATGAGCAGTTCTTC,CASSIGQTYNEQFF
TRBD2,.,TRBJ2-3,TRBV11-2,TGTGCCAGCAGCTGGTGGCTAGCGGGAGTATCATTGGTGGGAGATACGCAGTATTTT,CASSWWLAGVSLVGDTQYF
.,.,TRBJ1-6,TRBV25-1,TGTGCCAGCACCGAAAGTGGGGGGTATTCACCCCTCCACTTT,CASTESGGYSPLHF
.,few,TRBJ1-3,TRBV7-6,TGTGCCAGCAGCCCCCTGGACATCAGCTCTGGAAACACCATATATTTT,CASSPLDISSGNTIYF
TRBD1,.,TRBJ1-1,TRBV4-2,TGTGCCAGCAGCCGATTGGGACAGTTGAACACTGAAGCTTTCTTT,CASSRLGQLNTEAFF
.,.,TRBJ2-1,TRBV19,TGTGCCAGTACCGGTGGTCTCTTGAATGAGCAGTTCTTC,CASTGGLLNEQFF
.,once,TRBJ1-2,TRBV19,TGTGCCAGTAGACGGGAAGGAGGAGCCTATGGCTACACCTTC,CASRREGGAYGYTF
.,.,TRBJ2-5,TRBV7-8,TGTGCCAGCAGCTTAAGGTCTAGTAAAGAGACCCAGTACTTC,CASSLRSSKETQYF
.,once,TRBJ1-5,TRBV6-2/TRBV6-3,TGTGCCAGCAGTTGGAGGAGGGACTTGGAGCCCCAGCATTTT,CASSWRRDLEPQHF
.,.,TRBJ2-7,TRBV27,TGTGCCAGCAGTCCGGGTTTAGCGCTCTACGAGCAGTACTTC,CASSPGLALYEQYF
TRBD2,.,TRBJ2-1,TRBV6-2/TRBV6-3,TGTGCCAGCAGTTACCTCCCACGCGGGAGGGCCGGTCGAGAGCAGTTCTTC,CASSYLPRGRAGREQFF
.,once,TRBJ1-6,TRBV2,TGTGCCAGCAGGGAGGACAGTAATTCACCCCTCCACTTT,CASREDSNSPLHF
.,once,TRBJ1-6,TRBV9,TGTGCCAGCAGCTCTCACGGGAGCTCCTATAATTCACCCCTCCACTTT,CASSSHGSSYNSPLHF
.,.,TRBJ1-2,TRBV19,TGTGCCAGTAGTATAAGGGAGCGTCCTGGTGGCTACACCTTC,CASSIRERPGGYTF
.,.,TRBJ1-5,TRBV7-8,TGTGCCAGCAGCTTAGTAGGAGCCCCCCGCAATCAGCCCCAGCATTTT,CASSLVGAPRNQPQHF
.,.,TRBJ2-6,TRBV20-1,TGTGGGGCAGCTCCCACCAACGTCCTGACTTTC,CGAAPTNVLTF